The 19 T cell receptor beta chains below all came from one sample that was sequenced in a study of cytomegalovirus exposure and HLA in healthy donors. It was with 60 Vbeta and 13 Jbeta primers that the PCR ran. The method was immunoSEQ multiplex PCR; TCRdb's version includes in-frame clones alone and lacks a portion of them. The data contain fewer than 200,000 clones, around 82% of them singletons. The sequenced material came from PBMCs. The receptor source for this set is a woman aged 25 to 39 in good health and CMV-seropositive.

This chain's CDR3 is CASSVGLAGGRVETQYF. CDR3 bases: TGTGCCAGCAGCGTAGGACTAGCGGGGGGGAGGGTAGAGACCCAGTACTTC. V gene TRBV9 combines with J gene TRBJ2-5; 14 bases line up with TRBD2. Unmatched junction bases numbered 5, after V lost 0 bases and J lost 4 bases. The CDR3 sequence is 17 residues long. Germline V lookup: CDR1 SGDLS, CDR2 YYNGEE. Full variable domain (missing parts from reference TRBV9 and TRBJ2-5): DSGVTQTPKHLITATGQRVTLRCSPRSGDLSVYWYQQSLDQGLQFLIQYYNGEERAKGNILERFSAQQFPDLHSELNLSSLELGDSALYFCASSVGLAGGRVETQYFGPGTRLLVL.

The chain combines TRBV29-1 with TRBJ1-2; a weak D match, TRBD1 (5 bases). The CDR3 has 12 residues. Germline CDR1 SQVTM, CDR2 ANQGSEA. The V gene lost 3 bases and the J gene lost 3 bases, with 8 bases spanning the gap. The chain's CDR3 is CSVDDRYYGYTF. CDR3 nucleotide sequence: TGCAGCGTTGACGACAGATACTATGGCTACACCTTC.

The chain recombines TRBV5-4 with TRBJ2-3; 13 positions agree with TRBD2. The length of the CDR3 is 17 residues. V was pared by 5 bases and J by 0 bases, with 6 bases of the junction left unmatched. Germline values: CDR1 SGHNT, CDR2 YYREEE (reference sequence). The CDR3 is CASRGLAGVGSTDTQYF. Here the CDR3 DNA reads TGTGCCAGCAGAGGACTAGCGGGAGTCGGGAGCACAGATACGCAGTATTTT.

The rearrangement joins TRBV2 to TRBJ1-1; D unclear. Trimming removed 3 bases at V and 0 bases at J, with 8 bases between. The CDR3 totals 14 residues. Germline values: CDR1 SNHLY, CDR2 FYNNEI. CDR3 loop: CASSDTGVNTEAFF. In nucleotides, the CDR3 is TGTGCCAGCAGTGACACTGGAGTGAACACTGAAGCTTTCTTT. Looking up the rest from reference TRBV2 and TRBJ1-1 gives the full variable domain: EPEVTQTPSHQVTQMGQEVILRCVPISNHLYFYWYRQILGQKVEFLVSFYNNEISEKSEIFDDQFSVERPDGSNFTLKIRSTKLEDSAMYFCASSDTGVNTEAFFGQGTRLTVV.

The V gene is TRBV30, the J gene TRBJ1-1; D perhaps matches TRBD1 (6 bases). The CDR3 has 13 amino acids. V shed 3 bases and J shed 1 base, with 9 bases lying between them. The germline CDR1 and CDR2 sequences are GTSNPN and SVGIG (reference sequence). The CDR3 sequence: CAWREQGNTEAFF. The CDR3 DNA follows: TGTGCCTGGAGGGAACAGGGGAACACTGAAGCTTTCTTT.

The chain recombines TRBV14 with TRBJ1-1; D is ambiguous. This CDR3 has 15 amino acids. Germline CDR1 and CDR2: SGHDN and FVKESK. Trimming removed 2 bases at V and 3 bases at J, with 13 bases between. CDR3 protein: CASSQMRDFHTEAFF. The CDR3, as DNA: TGTGCCAGCAGCCAAATGAGGGATTTTCACACTGAAGCTTTCTTT.

This chain uses TRBV7-3 with TRBJ2-1, with 12 bases fitting TRBD2. V dropped 5 bases and J dropped 7; count of bases not matched to a gene: 3. The germline gives CDR1 SGHTA, CDR2 FQGTGA. This CDR3 region has 14 residues. The CDR3 sequence: CASSLAGGHNEQFF. For the CDR3, the DNA is TGTGCCAGCAGCCTAGCGGGGGGGCATAATGAGCAGTTCTTC. The variable domain in full, with the rest retrieved from reference TRBV7-3 and TRBJ2-1, is GAGVSQTPSNKVTEKGKYVELRCDPISGHTALYWYRQSLGQGPEFLIYFQGTGAADDSGLPNDRFFAVRPEGSVSTLKIQRTERGDSAVYLCASSLAGGHNEQFFGPGTRLTVL.

The chain recombines TRBV30 with TRBJ2-3, with 9 positions matching TRBD2. Germline assignment: CDR1 GTSNPN and CDR2 SVGIG (reference sequence). The CDR3 extends over 15 amino acids. V shed 2 bases and J 1 base; nucleotides not matched to a gene: 4. The CDR3 here is CAWSRASGGTDTQYF. CDR3 sequence (DNA): TGTGCCTGGAGTAGGGCTAGCGGGGGCACAGATACGCAGTATTTT.

The V call is TRBV28, the J call TRBJ1-6; 8 bases are shared with TRBD1. CDR1 and CDR2 (germline): MDHEN, SYDVKM. The V gene end was trimmed by 6 bases and the J gene end by 6 bases; junction bases not matched to a gene: 7. The CDR3 spans 15 residues. CDR3 DNA sequence: TGTGCCAGCAGCCCCAGGGGGCGCGGTAATTCACCCCTCCACTTT. Translated, it gives CASSPRGRGNSPLHF.

This rearrangement joins TRBV28 to TRBJ1-1; 7 nucleotides agree with TRBD1. The CDR3 runs to 15 residues. CDR1 is MDHEN and CDR2 is SYDVKM in the germline V gene. The V gene end was trimmed by 7 bases and the J gene end by 5 bases; junction bases not matched to a gene: 13. DNA of the CDR3: TGTGCCAGCACCCCAGGGGGTGGGGGTTTTACTGAAGCTTTCTTT. Translating it yields CASTPGGGGFTEAFF. The complete variable domain, with remaining parts taken from reference TRBV28 and TRBJ1-1, reads DVKVTQSSRYLVKRTGEKVFLECVQDMDHENMFWYRQDPGLGLRLIYFSYDVKMKEKGDIPEGYSVSREKKERFSLILESASTNQTSMYLCASTPGGGGFTEAFFGQGTRLTVV.

This clone was observed once. The CDR3 sequence: CASSLGRNYEQYF. The CDR3 DNA reads as TGTGCCAGCAGTTTAGGCCGCAACTACGAGCAGTACTTC. The V gene is TRBV28, the J gene TRBJ2-7, with D unclear. Germline CDR1 reads MDHEN; CDR2 reads SYDVKM. Trimming stripped 2 bases from V and 3 bases from J, with 8 bases between. The CDR3 loop spans 13 amino acids.

V usage is TRBV5-4 and J usage is TRBJ2-3, with D uncertain. The CDR3 runs to 14 residues. Per germline, CDR1 SGHNT and CDR2 YYREEE (reference sequence). Trimming cost V 4 bases and J 2 bases, with 11 bases left between them. The CDR3 DNA follows: TGTGCCAGCAGCGCTGGAGCCAACACAGATACGCAGTATTTT. Translated, it gives CASSAGANTDTQYF.

V and J are TRBV18 and TRBJ2-7; D is uncertain. The germline V and J ends were trimmed by 4 bases and 4 bases, with 11 bases remaining between them. The CDR3 spans 13 residues. Per germline, CDR1 KGHSH and CDR2 LQKENI. DNA for the CDR3: TGTGCCAGCTCACTAACAGACCGGTACGAGCAGTACTTC. The encoded protein is CASSLTDRYEQYF.

The rearrangement links TRBV13 to TRBJ2-2, with TRBD2 matching over 8 bases. The trim removed 7 bases at V and 3 bases at J, leaving 4 bases unmatched. Germline V gene lookup returns CDR1 PRHDT and CDR2 FYEKMQ (reference sequence). The CDR3 is 14 amino acids. For the CDR3, the DNA is TGTGCCAGCAAGCGGGGGCGGGACACCGGGGAGCTGTTTTTT. It specifies CASKRGRDTGELFF.

The genes are TRBV2 and TRBJ2-3; 9 bases are a match to TRBD1. The CDR3 consists of 16 residues. Germline CDR1 and CDR2: SNHLY and FYNNEI. V dropped 4 bases and J dropped 4; count of bases not matched to a gene: 9. Here the CDR3 DNA reads TGTGCCAGCAGTGGGGACAGGGATCGTAATGCAGATACGCAGTATTTT. Translation: CASSGDRDRNADTQYF. The entire variable domain, with the rest obtained from reference TRBV2 and TRBJ2-3, is as follows: EPEVTQTPSHQVTQMGQEVILRCVPISNHLYFYWYRQILGQKVEFLVSFYNNEISEKSEIFDDQFSVERPDGSNFTLKIRSTKLEDSAMYFCASSGDRDRNADTQYFGPGTRLTVL.

V usage is TRBV7-8 and J usage is TRBJ1-5, with D possibly being TRBD1 (6 bases). Germline CDR1 and CDR2: SGHVS and FQNEAQ. The V gene lost 1 base and the J gene lost 2 bases, with 6 bases spanning the gap. The CDR3 runs 14 residues. The chain's CDR3 is CASSLEGGNQPQHF. CDR3 in DNA: TGTGCCAGCAGCTTAGAGGGGGGCAATCAGCCCCAGCATTTT.

The rearrangement links TRBV10-1 to TRBJ2-1, with 10 bases fitting TRBD2. The CDR3 has 13 residues. V trimming: 7 bases; J trimming: 9 bases; junction bases outside the gene matches: 6. Germline V gene lookup returns CDR1 WNHNN and CDR2 SYGVQD (reference sequence). The CDR3 nucleotides read TGCGCCAGCAAAATGGCTAGCGGGGGTGAGCAGTTCTTC. It specifies CASKMASGGEQFF.

This clone was counted between two and nine times. The chain combines TRBV5-5 with TRBJ1-4, with D unclear. V lost 2 bases to trimming and J lost 3 bases, with 8 bases between them. Germline CDR1 is SGHKS and CDR2 is YYEKEE (reference sequence). The CDR3 contains 14 residues. CDR3 loop: CASSFTQPNEKLFF. DNA for the CDR3: TGTGCCAGCAGCTTCACACAACCTAATGAAAAACTGTTTTTT.

This clone was counted only a few times. The CDR3 spells CASSFYPGAGDEQYF. Here the CDR3 DNA reads TGTGCCAGCAGCTTCTACCCAGGGGCGGGCGACGAGCAGTACTTC. The chain combines TRBV5-6 with TRBJ2-7; tentatively, D is TRBD1 (6 bases). The germline gives CDR1 SGHDT, CDR2 YYEEEE. Trimming removed 2 bases at V and 5 bases at J, with 17 bases between. CDR3 length equals 15 residues.